The 13 T cell receptor beta chains listed next were all sequenced from one sample in a study of early T cells in non-severe SARS-CoV-2 infection. TCRdb reprocessed the 5' RACE reads via MiXCR and lists one record per CDR3 protein. Counted here are 65,000 to 90,000 distinct CDR3 sequences, 10% to 15% occurring once; the ten biggest clones make up approximately 4.5%. The sample taken for sequencing was whole blood. These receptors came from an adult who was a healthcare worker with PCR-confirmed SARS-CoV-2 infection or an uninfected control (not recorded which).

This clonotype has more than one count but fewer than ten. The chain joins TRBV20-1 to TRBJ1-1; D is undetermined. Germline CDR1 is DFQATT and CDR2 is SNEGSKA (reference sequence). Trimming took off 4 bases at V and 4 bases at J, with 10 bases between the two ends. CDR3 size: 12 residues. The CDR3 nucleotides are TGCAGTGCTACCTATGACCGCACTGAAGCTTTCTTT. It specifies CSATYDRTEAFF.

This chain joins TRBV4-1 and TRBJ2-7, with 7 bases aligning to TRBD2. CDR3 length: 14 amino acids. CDR1 is MGHRA and CDR2 is YSYEKL in the germline V gene. Trimming took 3 bases from V and 3 from J; bases not matched to a gene: 5. This CDR3 is CASSHREVNYEQYF. As DNA, the CDR3 is TGCGCCAGCAGCCACCGGGAGGTAAACTACGAGCAGTACTTC.

The genes are TRBV3-1 and TRBJ1-2, with no clear D. V lost 1 base and J 1 base, leaving 7 bases between the germline ends. The germline gives CDR1 LGHDT, CDR2 YNNKEL (reference sequence). The CDR3 totals 14 residues. CDR3 residues: CASSQANGNYGYTF. In DNA, the CDR3 is TGTGCCAGCAGCCAAGCCAACGGTAACTATGGCTACACCTTC.

The rearrangement joins TRBV20-1 to TRBJ2-1, with D hard to call. V gave up 5 bases and J gave up 5 bases, with 7 bases separating them. From germline, CDR1 is DFQATT and CDR2 SNEGSKA (reference sequence). The length of the CDR3 is 11 residues. The CDR3 DNA sequence: TGCAGTGCTTCGAACAACAATGAGCAGTTCTTC. This sequence encodes CSASNNNEQFF.

This clonotype was counted at least ten times. CDR3 bases: TGTGCCAGCAGCTCGCAAGGGACTAGCGGGGTTGTGACCCAGTACTTC. Residues: CASSSQGTSGVVTQYF. V and J are TRBV7-2 and TRBJ2-5; TRBD2 agrees at 13 bases. The CDR3 is 16 amino acids. V lost 4 bases, J lost 7 bases, and 9 bases stayed unmatched. Germline lookup yields CDR1 SGHTA and CDR2 FQGNSA.

A few counts support this clonotype. The junction does not match germline at one end; this may be a read error. V is TRBV9 and J is TRBJ1-3; D is uncertain. There are 13 residues in the CDR3. The germline CDR1 and CDR2 sequences are SGDLS and YYNGEE. The CDR3 DNA reads TGTGCCAGCAGCCCCACGTATGGAAACACCACATATTTT. Its protein is CASSPTYGNTTYF.

This clonotype was found many times. V is TRBV11-2 and J is TRBJ2-3; weak D call: TRBD1 (5 bases). Trimming shortened V by 4 bases and J by 4 bases, and 12 bases separated the two germline ends. The germline CDR1 and CDR2 sequences are SGHAT and FQNNGV. There are 14 residues in the CDR3. In DNA, the CDR3 is TGTGCCAGCAGCTCCGGCGTGGGGCCAGATACGCAGTATTTT. It is translated as CASSSGVGPDTQYF.

This clonotype came up a few times. This rearrangement joins TRBV4-2 to TRBJ2-1; D gene uncertain. The CDR3 length is 17 residues. V dropped 4 bases and J dropped 4 bases, with 20 bases sitting between them. Germline CDR1 reads LGHNA; CDR2 reads YNFKEQ. CDR3 sequence: CASSPQRQTLFYNEQFF. CDR3 bases: TGTGCCAGCAGCCCGCAGCGCCAGACCCTATTTTACAATGAGCAGTTCTTC.

This clonotype was recorded many times. The genes are TRBV7-2 and TRBJ2-3; D is possibly TRBD2 (5 bases). In germline, CDR1 is SGHTA, CDR2 FQGNSA. V was trimmed by 6 bases and J by 2 bases, leaving 18 bases between them. The CDR3 has 16 amino acids. The chain's CDR3 is CASSQDWSFYTDTQYF. DNA for the CDR3: TGTGCCAGCAGTCAGGACTGGTCTTTTTACACAGATACGCAGTATTTT.

The J gene is TRBJ2-7, the V gene TRBV5-5; TRBD1 aligns across 10 bases. The ends lost 3 bases at V and 2 bases at J; junction bases unmatched: 11. From germline, CDR1 is SGHKS and CDR2 YYEKEE (reference sequence). There are 17 residues in the CDR3. As DNA, the CDR3 is TGTGCCAGCAGCTCCTCCGGGACAGGGGATAATCCCTACGAGCAGTACTTC. Its protein product is CASSSSGTGDNPYEQYF.

At least ten counts were recorded for this clonotype. V usage is TRBV25-1 and J usage is TRBJ2-3; TRBD2 aligns across 13 bases. Germline lookup yields CDR1 MGHDK and CDR2 SYGVNS. CDR3 length equals 17 residues. J was trimmed by 1 base and V by 4 bases; bases with no gene match: 5. The CDR3: CASSAALAGGGTDTQYF. CDR3 nucleotide sequence: TGTGCCAGCAGTGCCGCACTAGCGGGGGGGGGCACAGATACGCAGTATTTT.

This clonotype was seen repeatedly, ten times or more. The V gene is TRBV18, the J gene TRBJ1-3, with D unclear. V lost 3 bases to trimming and J lost 0 bases, with 6 bases between them. The germline gives CDR1 KGHSH, CDR2 LQKENI. The CDR3 consists of 14 residues. In DNA form, the CDR3 reads TGTGCCAGCTCACCGGGCCGCTCTGGAAACACCATATATTTT. Translated: CASSPGRSGNTIYF.

The V call is TRBV9, the J call TRBJ2-7; no firm D call. Germline values: CDR1 SGDLS, CDR2 YYNGEE. The V and J ends lost 3 bases and 5 bases respectively, with 12 bases between them. The CDR3 is made up of 13 amino acids. Here the CDR3 reads CASSETLQDEQYF. The DNA for the CDR3 is TGTGCCAGCAGCGAGACCCTCCAAGACGAGCAGTACTTC.